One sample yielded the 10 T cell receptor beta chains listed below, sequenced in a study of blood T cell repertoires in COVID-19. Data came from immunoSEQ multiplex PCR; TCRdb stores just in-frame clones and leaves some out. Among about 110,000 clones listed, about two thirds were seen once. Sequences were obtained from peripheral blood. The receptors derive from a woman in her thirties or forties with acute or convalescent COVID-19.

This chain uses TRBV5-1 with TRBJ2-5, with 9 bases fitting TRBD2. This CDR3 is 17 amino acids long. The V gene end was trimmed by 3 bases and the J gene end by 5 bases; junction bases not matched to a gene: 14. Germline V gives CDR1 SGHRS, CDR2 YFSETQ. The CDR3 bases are TGCGCCAGCAGCTCCCGGGGTAGCGGGAGCTCGGGTGAGACCCAGTACTTC. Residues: CASSSRGSGSSGETQYF.

The CDR3 nucleotides are TGTGCCAGTAGTATAATGGCACAGCTGAACACTGAAGCTTTCTTT. As protein: CASSIMAQLNTEAFF. This chain links TRBV19 with TRBJ1-1; D is unresolved. The CDR3 is made up of 15 amino acids. The V and J ends lost 2 bases and 0 bases respectively, with 10 bases between them. Germline assignment: CDR1 LNHDA and CDR2 SQIVND (reference sequence). The full variable domain, rest sourced from reference TRBV19 and TRBJ1-1, is DGGITQSPKYLFRKEGQNVTLSCEQNLNHDAMYWYRQDPGQGLRLIYYSQIVNDFQKGDIAEGYSVSREKKESFPLTVTSAQKNPTAFYLCASSIMAQLNTEAFFGQGTRLTVV.

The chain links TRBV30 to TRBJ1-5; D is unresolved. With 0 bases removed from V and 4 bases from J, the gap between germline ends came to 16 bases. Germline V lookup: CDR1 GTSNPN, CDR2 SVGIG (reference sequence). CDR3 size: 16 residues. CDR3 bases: TGTGCCTGGAGTGTACGGCAAGGCGGGGTTAATCAGCCCCAGCATTTT. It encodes CAWSVRQGGVNQPQHF.

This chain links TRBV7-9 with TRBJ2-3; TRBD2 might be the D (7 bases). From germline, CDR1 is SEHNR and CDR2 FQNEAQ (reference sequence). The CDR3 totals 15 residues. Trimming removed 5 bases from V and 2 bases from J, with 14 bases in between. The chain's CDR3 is CASSLRGALTDTQYF. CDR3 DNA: TGTGCCAGCAGCCTACGGGGGGCCCTCACAGATACGCAGTATTTT.

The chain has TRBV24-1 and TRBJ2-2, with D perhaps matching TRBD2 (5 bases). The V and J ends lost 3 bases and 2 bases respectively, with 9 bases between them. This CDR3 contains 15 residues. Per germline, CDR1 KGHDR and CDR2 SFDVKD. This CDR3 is CATSDPTSNTGELFF. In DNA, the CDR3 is TGTGCCACCAGTGATCCTACTAGTAACACCGGGGAGCTGTTTTTT.

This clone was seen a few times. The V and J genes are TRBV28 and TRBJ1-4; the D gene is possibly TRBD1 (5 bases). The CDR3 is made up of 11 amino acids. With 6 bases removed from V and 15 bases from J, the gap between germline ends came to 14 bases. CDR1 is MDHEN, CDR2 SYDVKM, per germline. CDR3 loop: CASRGEGTLFF. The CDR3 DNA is TGTGCCAGCAGGGGGGAGGGGACGTTGTTTTTT.

In nucleotides, the CDR3 is TGTGCCAGCTCACCGTCGGAGCTACGGAATTCACCCCTCCACTTT. Its protein product is CASSPSELRNSPLHF. The chain combines TRBV18 with TRBJ1-6; no clear D gene. The length of the CDR3 is 15 residues. Trimming took 3 bases from V and 7 from J, leaving 13 bases between them. The germline gives CDR1 KGHSH, CDR2 LQKENI.

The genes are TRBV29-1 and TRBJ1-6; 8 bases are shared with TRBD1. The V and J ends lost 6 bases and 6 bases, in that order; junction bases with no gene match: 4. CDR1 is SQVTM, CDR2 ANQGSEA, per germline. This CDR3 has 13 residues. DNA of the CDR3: TGCAGCGTAAATCAGGGGGCTAATTCACCCCTCCACTTT. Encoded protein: CSVNQGANSPLHF. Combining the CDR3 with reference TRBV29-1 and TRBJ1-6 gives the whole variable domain SAVISQKPSRDICQRGTSLTIQCQVDSQVTMMFWYRQQPGQSLTLIATANQGSEATYESGFVIDKFPISRPNLTFSTLTVSNMSPEDSSIYLCSVNQGANSPLHFGNGTRLTVT.

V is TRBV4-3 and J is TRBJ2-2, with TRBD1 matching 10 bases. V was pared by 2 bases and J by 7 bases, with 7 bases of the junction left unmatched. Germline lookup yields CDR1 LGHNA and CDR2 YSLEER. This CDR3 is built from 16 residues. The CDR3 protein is CASSQTTGGEGGELFF. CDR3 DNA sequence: TGCGCCAGCAGCCAAACGACAGGGGGCGAGGGCGGGGAGCTGTTTTTT.

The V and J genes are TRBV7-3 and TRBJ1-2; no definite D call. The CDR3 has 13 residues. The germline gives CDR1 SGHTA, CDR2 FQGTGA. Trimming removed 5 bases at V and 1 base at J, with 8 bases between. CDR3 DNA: TGTGCCAGCAGCCCCAATGTTAACTATGGCTACACCTTC. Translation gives CASSPNVNYGYTF.